This T cell receptor beta chain was recovered during a study of T cell responses to AZD1222 COVID-19 vaccine. Study observations and caveats: Among AZD1222 vaccinees, only five to seven were seropositive at baseline. Females made up more of the donors, who were largely white British, and clonal diversity may have come out too low. Across the whole spike, CD4 TCRs peaked at regions 160-218 and 743-854.

Assay: immunoSEQ multiplex PCR; the TCRdb copy retains only in-frame clones and omits some. The table records about 120,000 clones, about 89% of them present only once. This CDR3 is 12 amino acids long. V was clipped by 10 bases and J by 1 base, with 10 bases between them. As regards this clone: Its antigen remains unidentified.

The chain recombines TRBV12-3 or TRBV12-4 with TRBJ1-1; no clear D. Sequencing used peripheral blood, obtained on day 0 of AZD1222 vaccination. This TCR was sampled from an adult in good health. CDR3 DNA: TGTGCCACCCGCGCGGGGAACACTGAAGCTTTCTTT. Its translation is CATRAGNTEAFF.